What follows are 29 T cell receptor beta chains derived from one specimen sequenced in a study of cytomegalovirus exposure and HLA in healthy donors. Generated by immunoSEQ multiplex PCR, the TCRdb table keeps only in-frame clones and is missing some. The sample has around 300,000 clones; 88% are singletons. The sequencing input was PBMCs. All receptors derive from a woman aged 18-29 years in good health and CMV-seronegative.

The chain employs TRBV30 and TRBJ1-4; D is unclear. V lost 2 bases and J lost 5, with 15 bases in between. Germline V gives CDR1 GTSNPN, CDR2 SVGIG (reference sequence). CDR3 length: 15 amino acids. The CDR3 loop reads CAWSRRGAQNEKLFF. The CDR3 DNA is TGTGCCTGGAGTCGCCGGGGAGCGCAGAATGAAAAACTGTTTTTT.

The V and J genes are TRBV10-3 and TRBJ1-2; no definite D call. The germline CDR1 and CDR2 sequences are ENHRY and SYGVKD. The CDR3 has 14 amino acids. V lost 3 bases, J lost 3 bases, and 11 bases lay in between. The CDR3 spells CAISDSGLYYGYTF. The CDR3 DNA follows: TGTGCCATCAGTGATTCCGGACTGTACTATGGCTACACCTTC.

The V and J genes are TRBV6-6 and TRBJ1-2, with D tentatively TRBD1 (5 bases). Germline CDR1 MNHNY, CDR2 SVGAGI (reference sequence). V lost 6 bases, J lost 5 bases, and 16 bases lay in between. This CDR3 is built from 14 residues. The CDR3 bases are TGTGCCAGCAGCCAGACCGGGACTTTTTATGGCTACACCTTC. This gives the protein CASSQTGTFYGYTF.

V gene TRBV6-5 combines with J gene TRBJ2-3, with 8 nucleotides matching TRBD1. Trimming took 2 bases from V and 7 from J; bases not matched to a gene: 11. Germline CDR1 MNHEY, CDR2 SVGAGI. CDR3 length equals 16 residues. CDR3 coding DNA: TGTGCCAGCAGTTACCTAGGACAGGGAAAGGGGCATACGCAGTATTTT. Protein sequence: CASSYLGQGKGHTQYF.

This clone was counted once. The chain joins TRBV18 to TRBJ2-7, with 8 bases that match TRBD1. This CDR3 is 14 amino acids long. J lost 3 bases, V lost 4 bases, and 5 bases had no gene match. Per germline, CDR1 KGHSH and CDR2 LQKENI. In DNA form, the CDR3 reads TGTGCCAGCTCACGCCAGGGGGCCAACTACGAGCAGTACTTC. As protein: CASSRQGANYEQYF.

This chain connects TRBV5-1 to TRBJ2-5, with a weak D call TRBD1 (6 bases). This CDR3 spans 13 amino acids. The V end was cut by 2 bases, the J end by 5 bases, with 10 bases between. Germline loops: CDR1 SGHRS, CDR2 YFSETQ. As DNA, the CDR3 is TGCGCCAGCAGCTTTCCAGGGGTTGAGACCCAGTACTTC. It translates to CASSFPGVETQYF.

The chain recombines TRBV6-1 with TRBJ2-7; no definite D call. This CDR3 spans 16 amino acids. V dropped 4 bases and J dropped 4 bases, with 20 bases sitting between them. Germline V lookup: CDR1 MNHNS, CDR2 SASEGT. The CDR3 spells CASSASPGSNLYEQYF. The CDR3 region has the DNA TGTGCCAGCAGTGCTTCCCCCGGGTCTAACCTTTACGAGCAGTACTTC.

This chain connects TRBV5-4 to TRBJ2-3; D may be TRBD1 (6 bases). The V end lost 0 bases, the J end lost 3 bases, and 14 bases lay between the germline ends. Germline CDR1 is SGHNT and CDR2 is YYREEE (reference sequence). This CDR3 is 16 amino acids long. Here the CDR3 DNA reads TGTGCCAGCAGCTTGGCCCGGGCCAGGGGAACAGATACGCAGTATTTT. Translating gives CASSLARARGTDTQYF.

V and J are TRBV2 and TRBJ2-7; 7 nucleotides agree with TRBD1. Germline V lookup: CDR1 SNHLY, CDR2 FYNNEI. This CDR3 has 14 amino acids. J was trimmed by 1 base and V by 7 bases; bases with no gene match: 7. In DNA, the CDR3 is TGTGCCAGCAATCGCCGGGACAGATCCTACGAGCAGTACTTC. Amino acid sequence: CASNRRDRSYEQYF.

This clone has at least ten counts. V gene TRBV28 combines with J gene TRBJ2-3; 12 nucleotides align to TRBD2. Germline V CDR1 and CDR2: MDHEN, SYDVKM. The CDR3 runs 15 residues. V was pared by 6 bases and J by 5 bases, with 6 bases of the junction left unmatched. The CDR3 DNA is TGTGCCAGCAGATCAGGGGGACTAGCGGGAGATACGCAGTATTTT. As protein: CASRSGGLAGDTQYF.

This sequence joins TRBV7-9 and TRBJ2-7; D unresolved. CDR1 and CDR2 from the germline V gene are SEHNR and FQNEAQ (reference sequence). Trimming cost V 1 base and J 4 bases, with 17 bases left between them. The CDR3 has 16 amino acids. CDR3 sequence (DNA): TGTGCCAGCAGCTTAGGGCCAGTGGGTACGGGTTACGAGCAGTACTTC. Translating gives CASSLGPVGTGYEQYF.

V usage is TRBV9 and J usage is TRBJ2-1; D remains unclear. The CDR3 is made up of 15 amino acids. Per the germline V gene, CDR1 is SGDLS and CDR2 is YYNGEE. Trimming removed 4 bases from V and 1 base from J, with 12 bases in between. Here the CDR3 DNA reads TGTGCCAGCAGCCCCCCGGGTAGGTCCTACAATGAGCAGTTCTTC. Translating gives CASSPPGRSYNEQFF.

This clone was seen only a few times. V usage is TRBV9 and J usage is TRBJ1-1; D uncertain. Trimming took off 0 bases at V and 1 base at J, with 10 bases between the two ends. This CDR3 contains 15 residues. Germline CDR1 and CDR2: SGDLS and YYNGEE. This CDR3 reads CASSVVEAGNTEAFF. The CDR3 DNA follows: TGTGCCAGCAGCGTAGTTGAGGCGGGGAACACTGAAGCTTTCTTT.

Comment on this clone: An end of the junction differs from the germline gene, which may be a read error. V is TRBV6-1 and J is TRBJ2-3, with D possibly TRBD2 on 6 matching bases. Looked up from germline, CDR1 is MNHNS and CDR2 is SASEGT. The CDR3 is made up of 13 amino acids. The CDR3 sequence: CASSEMGGPTKHF. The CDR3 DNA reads TGTGCCAGCAGTGAAATGGGAGGTCCGACCAAGCATTTT.

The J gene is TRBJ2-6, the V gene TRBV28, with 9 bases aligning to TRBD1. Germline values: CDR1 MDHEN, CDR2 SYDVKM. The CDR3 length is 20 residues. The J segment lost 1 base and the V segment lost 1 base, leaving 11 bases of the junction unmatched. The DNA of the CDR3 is TGTGCCAGCAGTTTATTCTTTCACAGGGGGCGCTTGTCTGGGGCCAACGTCCTGACTTTC. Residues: CASSLFFHRGRLSGANVLTF.

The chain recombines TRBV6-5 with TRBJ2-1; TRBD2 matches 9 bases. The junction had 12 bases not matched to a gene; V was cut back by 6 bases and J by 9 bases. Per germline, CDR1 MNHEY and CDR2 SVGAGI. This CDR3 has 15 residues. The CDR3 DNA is TGTGCCAGCAGCCTGACTAGCGGCCGCTTACGTGAGCAGTTCTTC. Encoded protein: CASSLTSGRLREQFF.

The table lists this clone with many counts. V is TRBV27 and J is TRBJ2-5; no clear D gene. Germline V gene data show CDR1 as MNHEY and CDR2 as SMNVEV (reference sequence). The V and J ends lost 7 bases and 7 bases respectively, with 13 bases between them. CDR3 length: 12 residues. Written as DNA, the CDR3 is TGTGCCAGCACAACGCAGACGGGGACCCAGTACTTC. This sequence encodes CASTTQTGTQYF.

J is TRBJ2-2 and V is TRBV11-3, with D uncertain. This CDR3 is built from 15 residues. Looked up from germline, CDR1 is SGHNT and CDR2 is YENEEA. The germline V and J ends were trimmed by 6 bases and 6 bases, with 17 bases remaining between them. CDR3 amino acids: CASSPKSGVPGELFF. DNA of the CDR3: TGTGCCAGCAGTCCGAAATCAGGTGTCCCCGGGGAGCTGTTTTTT.

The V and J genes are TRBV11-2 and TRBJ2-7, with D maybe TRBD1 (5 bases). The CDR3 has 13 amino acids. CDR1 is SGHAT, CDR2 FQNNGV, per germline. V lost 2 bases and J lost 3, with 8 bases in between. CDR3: CASSLTGFYEQYF. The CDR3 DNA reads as TGTGCCAGCAGCTTAACAGGATTCTACGAGCAGTACTTC.

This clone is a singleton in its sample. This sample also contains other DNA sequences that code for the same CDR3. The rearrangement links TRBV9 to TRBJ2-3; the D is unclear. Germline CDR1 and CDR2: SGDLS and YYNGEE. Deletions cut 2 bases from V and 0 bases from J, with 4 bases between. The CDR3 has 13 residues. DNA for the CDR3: TGTGCCAGCAGCGTGGCTAGCACAGATACGCAGTATTTT. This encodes CASSVASTDTQYF.

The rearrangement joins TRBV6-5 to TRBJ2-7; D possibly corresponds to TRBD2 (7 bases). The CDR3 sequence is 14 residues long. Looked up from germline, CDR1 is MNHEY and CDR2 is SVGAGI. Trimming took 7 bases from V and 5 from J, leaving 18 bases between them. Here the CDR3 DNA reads TGTGCCAGCAAGGTTCCTGGGGGGGCCCACGAGCAGTACTTC. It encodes CASKVPGGAHEQYF.

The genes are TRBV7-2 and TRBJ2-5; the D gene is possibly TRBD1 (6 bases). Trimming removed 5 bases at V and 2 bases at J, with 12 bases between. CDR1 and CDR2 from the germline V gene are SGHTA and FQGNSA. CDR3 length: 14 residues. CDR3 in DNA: TGTGCCAGCAGCCCCGGACAGCCACAAGAGACCCAGTACTTC. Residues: CASSPGQPQETQYF. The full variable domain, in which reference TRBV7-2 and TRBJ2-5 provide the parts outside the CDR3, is GAGVSQSPSNKVTEKGKDVELRCDPISGHTALYWYRQSLGQGLEFLIYFQGNSAPDKSGLPSDRFSAERTGGSVSTLTIQRTQQEDSAVYLCASSPGQPQETQYFGPGTRLLVL.

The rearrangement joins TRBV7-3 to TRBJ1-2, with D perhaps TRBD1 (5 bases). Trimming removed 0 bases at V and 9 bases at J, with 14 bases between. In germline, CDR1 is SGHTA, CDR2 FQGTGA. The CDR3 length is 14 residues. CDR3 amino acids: CASSLTGGAYSYTF. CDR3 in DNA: TGTGCCAGCAGCTTAACCGGCGGGGCTTATAGCTACACCTTC.

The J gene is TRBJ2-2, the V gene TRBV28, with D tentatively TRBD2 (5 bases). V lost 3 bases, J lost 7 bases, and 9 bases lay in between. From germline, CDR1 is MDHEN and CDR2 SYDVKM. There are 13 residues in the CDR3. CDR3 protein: CASSLAGNGELFF. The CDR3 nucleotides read TGTGCCAGCAGTTTGGCCGGGAACGGGGAGCTGTTTTTT. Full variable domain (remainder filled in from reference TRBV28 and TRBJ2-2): DVKVTQSSRYLVKRTGEKVFLECVQDMDHENMFWYRQDPGLGLRLIYFSYDVKMKEKGDIPEGYSVSREKKERFSLILESASTNQTSMYLCASSLAGNGELFFGEGSRLTVL.

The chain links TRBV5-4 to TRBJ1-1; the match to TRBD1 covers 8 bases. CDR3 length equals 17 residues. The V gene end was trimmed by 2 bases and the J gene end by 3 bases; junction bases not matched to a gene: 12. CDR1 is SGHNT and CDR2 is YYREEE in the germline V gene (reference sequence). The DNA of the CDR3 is TGTGCCAGCAGCTTTGGTGTTCAGGGGGCGAGCGACACTGAAGCTTTCTTT. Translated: CASSFGVQGASDTEAFF.

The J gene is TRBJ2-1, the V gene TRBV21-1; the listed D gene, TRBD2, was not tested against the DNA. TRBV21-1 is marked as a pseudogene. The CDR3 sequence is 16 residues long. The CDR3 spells CASSKAPSGSYNEQFF. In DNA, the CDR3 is TGTGCCAGCAGCAAAGCACCTAGCGGGTCCTACAATGAGCAGTTCTTC.

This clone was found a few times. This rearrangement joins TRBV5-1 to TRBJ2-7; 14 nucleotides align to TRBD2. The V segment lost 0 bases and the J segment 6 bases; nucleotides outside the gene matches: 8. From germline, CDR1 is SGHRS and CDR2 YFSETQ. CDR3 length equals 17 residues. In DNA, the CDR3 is TGCGCCAGCAGCTTGGGACTAGCGGGAGGGCCGGTGCTCGAGCAGTACTTC. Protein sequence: CASSLGLAGGPVLEQYF.

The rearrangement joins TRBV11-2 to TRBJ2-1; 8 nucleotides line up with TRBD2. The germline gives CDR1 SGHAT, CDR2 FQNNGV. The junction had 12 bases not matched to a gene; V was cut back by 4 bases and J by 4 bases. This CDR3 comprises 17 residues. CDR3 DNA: TGTGCCAGCAGCTCCCGGGGGGGGAGCGGGGAATACAATGAGCAGTTCTTC. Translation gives CASSSRGGSGEYNEQFF.

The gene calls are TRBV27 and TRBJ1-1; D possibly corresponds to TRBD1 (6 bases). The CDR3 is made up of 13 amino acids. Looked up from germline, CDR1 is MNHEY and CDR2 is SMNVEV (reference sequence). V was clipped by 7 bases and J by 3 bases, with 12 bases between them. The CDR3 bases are TGTGCCAGCACCAGGGGAGGGGACACTGAAGCTTTCTTT. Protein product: CASTRGGDTEAFF.